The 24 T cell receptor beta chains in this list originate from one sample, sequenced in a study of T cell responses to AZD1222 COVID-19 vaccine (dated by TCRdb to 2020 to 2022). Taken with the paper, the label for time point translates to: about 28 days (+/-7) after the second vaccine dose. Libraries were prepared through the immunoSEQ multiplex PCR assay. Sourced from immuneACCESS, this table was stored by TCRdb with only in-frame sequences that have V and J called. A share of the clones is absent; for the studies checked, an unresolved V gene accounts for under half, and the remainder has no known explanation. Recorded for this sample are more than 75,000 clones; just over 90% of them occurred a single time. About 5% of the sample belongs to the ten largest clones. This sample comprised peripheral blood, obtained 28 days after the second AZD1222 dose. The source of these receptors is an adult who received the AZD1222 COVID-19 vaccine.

The CDR3 loop reads CASSPQRENTEAFF. DNA for the CDR3: TGCGCCAGCAGCCCACAAAGGGAAAACACTGAAGCTTTCTTT. J is TRBJ1-1 and V is TRBV5-1; D gene unclear. V lost 4 bases and J lost 2, with 12 bases in between. This CDR3 contains 14 residues. CDR1 is SGHRS, CDR2 YFSETQ, per germline.

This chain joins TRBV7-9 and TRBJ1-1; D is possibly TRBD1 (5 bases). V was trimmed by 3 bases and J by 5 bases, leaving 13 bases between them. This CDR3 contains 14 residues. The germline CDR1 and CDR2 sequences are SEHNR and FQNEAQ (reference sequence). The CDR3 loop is CASSLQGAETEAFF. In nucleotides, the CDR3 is TGTGCCAGCAGCTTGCAAGGGGCTGAAACTGAAGCTTTCTTT.

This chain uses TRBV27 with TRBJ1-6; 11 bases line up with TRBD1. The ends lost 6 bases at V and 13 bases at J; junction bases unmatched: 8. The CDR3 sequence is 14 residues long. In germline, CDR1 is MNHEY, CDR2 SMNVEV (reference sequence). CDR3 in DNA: TGTGCCAGCAGCACTCGGGACAGGGGGGCCCCCCTCCACTTT. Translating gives CASSTRDRGAPLHF.

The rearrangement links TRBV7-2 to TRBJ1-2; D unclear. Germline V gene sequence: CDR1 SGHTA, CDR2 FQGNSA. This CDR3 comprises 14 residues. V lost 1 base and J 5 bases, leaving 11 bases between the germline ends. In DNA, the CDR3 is TGTGCCAGCAGCTTAGACCGGACGGTATATGGCTACACCTTC. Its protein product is CASSLDRTVYGYTF.

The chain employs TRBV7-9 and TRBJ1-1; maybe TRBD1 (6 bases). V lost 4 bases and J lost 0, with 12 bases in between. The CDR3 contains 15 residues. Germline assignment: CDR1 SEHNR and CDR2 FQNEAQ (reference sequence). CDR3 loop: CASSSRQDLNTEAFF. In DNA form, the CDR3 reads TGTGCCAGCAGCTCGCGACAGGACTTGAACACTGAAGCTTTCTTT.

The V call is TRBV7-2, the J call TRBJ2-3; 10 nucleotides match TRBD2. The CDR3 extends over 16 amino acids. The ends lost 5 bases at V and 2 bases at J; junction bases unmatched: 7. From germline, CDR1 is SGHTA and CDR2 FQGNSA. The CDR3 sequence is CASSDRAGGPTDTQYF. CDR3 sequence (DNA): TGTGCCAGCAGCGACCGAGCGGGGGGGCCCACAGATACGCAGTATTTT.

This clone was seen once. The CDR3 coding sequence is TGTGCCAGCAGTTCCGGGGCGAAGGGGAACACTGAAGCTTTCTTT. The encoded protein is CASSSGAKGNTEAFF. The V and J genes are TRBV6-5 and TRBJ1-1, with a tentative D call TRBD1 (5 bases). The V and J ends lost 4 bases and 1 base respectively, with 13 bases between them. CDR3 length equals 15 residues. The germline gives CDR1 MNHEY, CDR2 SVGAGI.

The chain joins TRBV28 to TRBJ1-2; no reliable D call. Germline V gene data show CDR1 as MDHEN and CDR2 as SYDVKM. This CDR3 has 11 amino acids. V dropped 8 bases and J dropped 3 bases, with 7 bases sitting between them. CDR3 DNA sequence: TGTGCCAGCGAGTTCGACTATGGCTACACCTTC. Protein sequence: CASEFDYGYTF.

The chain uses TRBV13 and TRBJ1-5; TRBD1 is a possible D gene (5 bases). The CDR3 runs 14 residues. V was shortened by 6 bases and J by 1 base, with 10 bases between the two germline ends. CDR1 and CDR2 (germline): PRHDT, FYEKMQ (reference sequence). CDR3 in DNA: TGTGCCAGCAGACGTAGGGACAGCAATCAGCCCCAGCATTTT. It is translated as CASRRRDSNQPQHF.

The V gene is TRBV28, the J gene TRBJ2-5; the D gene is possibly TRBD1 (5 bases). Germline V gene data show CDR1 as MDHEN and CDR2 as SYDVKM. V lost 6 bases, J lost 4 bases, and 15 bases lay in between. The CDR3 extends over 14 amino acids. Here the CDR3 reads CASRGPPPRETQYF. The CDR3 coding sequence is TGTGCCAGCAGGGGGCCCCCCCCTAGAGAGACCCAGTACTTC.

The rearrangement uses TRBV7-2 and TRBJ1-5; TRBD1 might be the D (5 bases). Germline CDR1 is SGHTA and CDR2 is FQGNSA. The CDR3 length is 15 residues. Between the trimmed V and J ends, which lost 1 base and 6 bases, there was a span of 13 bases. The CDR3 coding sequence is TGTGCCAGCAGCTTAGTGGGGTCCGGGGGTCAGCCCCAGCATTTT. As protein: CASSLVGSGGQPQHF.

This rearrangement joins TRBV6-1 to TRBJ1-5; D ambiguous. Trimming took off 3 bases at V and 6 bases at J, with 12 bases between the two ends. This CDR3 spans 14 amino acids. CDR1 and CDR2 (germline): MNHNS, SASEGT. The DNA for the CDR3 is TGTGCCAGCAGTGAGGACCGGCGGGGTCAGCCCCAGCATTTT. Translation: CASSEDRRGQPQHF.

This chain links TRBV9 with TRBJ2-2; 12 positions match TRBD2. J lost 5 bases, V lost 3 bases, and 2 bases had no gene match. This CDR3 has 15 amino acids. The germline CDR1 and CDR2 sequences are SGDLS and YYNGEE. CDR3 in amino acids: CASSDGLAGTGELFF. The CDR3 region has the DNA TGTGCCAGCAGCGACGGACTAGCGGGAACCGGGGAGCTGTTTTTT.

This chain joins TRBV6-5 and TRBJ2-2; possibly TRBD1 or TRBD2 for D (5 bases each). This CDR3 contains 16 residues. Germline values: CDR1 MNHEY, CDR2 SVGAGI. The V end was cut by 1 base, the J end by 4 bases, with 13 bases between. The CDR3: CASSYYSGTSTGELFF. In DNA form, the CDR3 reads TGTGCCAGCAGTTACTACTCCGGGACCTCCACCGGGGAGCTGTTTTTT.

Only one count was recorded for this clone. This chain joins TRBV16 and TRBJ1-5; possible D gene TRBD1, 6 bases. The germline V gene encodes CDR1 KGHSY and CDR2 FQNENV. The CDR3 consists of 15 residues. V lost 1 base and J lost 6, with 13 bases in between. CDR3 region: CASSQLGAGPQPQHF. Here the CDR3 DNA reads TGTGCCAGCAGCCAATTGGGGGCAGGGCCTCAGCCCCAGCATTTT.

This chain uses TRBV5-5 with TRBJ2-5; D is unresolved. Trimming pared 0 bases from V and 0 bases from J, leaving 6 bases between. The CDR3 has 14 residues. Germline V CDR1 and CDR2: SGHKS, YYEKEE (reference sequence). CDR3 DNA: TGTGCCAGCAGCTTGGTCAAGTACCAAGAGACCCAGTACTTC. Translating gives CASSLVKYQETQYF.

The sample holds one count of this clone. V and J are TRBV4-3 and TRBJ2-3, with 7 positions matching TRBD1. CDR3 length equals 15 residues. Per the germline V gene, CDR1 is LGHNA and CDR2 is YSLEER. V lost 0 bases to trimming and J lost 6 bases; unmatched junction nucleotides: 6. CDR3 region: CASSQDNRGEDTQYF. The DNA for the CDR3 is TGCGCCAGCAGCCAAGACAACAGGGGTGAGGATACGCAGTATTTT.

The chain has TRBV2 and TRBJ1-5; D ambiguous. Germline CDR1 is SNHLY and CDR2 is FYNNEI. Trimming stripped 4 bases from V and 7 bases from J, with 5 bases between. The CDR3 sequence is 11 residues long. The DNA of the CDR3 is TGTGCCAGCAGTGTAGGACAGCCCCAGCATTTT. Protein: CASSVGQPQHF.

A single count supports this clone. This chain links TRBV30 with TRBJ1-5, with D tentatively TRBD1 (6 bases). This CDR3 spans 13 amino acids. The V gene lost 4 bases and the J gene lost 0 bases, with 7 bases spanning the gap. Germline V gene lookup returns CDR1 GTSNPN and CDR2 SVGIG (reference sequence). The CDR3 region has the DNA TGTGCCTGGAACAGGGATAGCAATCAGCCCCAGCATTTT. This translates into CAWNRDSNQPQHF.

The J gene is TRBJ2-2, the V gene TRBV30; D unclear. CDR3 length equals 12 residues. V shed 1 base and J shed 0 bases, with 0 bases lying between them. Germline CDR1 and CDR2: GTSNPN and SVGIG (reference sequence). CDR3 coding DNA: TGTGCCTGGAGTGCGAACACCGGGGAGCTGTTTTTT. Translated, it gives CAWSANTGELFF. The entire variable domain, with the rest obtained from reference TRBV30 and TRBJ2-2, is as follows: SQTIHQWPATLVQPVGSPLSLECTVEGTSNPNLYWYRQAAGRGLQLLFYSVGIGQISSEVPQNLSASRPQDRQFILSSKKLLLSDSGFYLCAWSANTGELFFGEGSRLTVL.

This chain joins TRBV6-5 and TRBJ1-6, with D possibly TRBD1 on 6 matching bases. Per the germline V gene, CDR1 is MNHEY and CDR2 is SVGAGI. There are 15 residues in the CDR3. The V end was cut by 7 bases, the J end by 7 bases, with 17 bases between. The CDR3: CASTPGGGLNSPLHF. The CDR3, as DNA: TGTGCCAGCACCCCCGGCGGGGGGCTCAATTCACCCCTCCACTTT.

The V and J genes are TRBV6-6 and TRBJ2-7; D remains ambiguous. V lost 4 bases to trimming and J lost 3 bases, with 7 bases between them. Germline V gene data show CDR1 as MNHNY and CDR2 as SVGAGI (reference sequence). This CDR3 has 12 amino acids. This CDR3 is CASSLQHYEQYF. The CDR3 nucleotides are TGTGCCAGCAGTTTACAGCACTACGAGCAGTACTTC.

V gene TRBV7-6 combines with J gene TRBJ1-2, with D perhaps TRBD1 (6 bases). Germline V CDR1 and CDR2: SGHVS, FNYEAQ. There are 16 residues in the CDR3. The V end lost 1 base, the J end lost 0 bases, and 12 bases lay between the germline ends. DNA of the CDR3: TGTGCCAGCAGCTTAGGTCCGGGGGCGGCTAACTATGGCTACACCTTC. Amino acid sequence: CASSLGPGAANYGYTF.

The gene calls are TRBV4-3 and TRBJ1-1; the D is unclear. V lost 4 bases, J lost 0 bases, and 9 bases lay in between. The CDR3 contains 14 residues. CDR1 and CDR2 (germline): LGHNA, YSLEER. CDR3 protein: CASSLDRMNTEAFF. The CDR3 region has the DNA TGCGCCAGCAGCCTCGATAGGATGAACACTGAAGCTTTCTTT.